These 32 T cell receptor beta chains originate from one sample sequenced in a study of Graves' ophthalmopathy and Graves' hyperthyroidism. TCR beta CDR3 amplification used RNA transcripts. After a first-round RT-PCR with HTBI primers, a second-round multiplex PCR was run. TCRdb passed the multiplex PCR reads through MiXCR, listing each CDR3 protein once. Of some 1.1 million distinct CDR3 sequences listed, about 35% were seen once; the top ten hold around 10%. Sequenced material: peripheral blood or thyroid tissue (not recorded which). Every receptor here comes from an adult man with Graves' hyperthyroidism.

In its sample, this clonotype was seen a few times. The V gene is TRBV29-1, the J gene TRBJ2-5; D assignment may be TRBD1 or TRBD2 (6 bases each). The V end lost 4 bases, the J end lost 2 bases, and 8 bases lay between the germline ends. Germline V lookup: CDR1 SQVTM, CDR2 ANQGSEA. This CDR3 spans 12 amino acids. The CDR3 sequence: CSVGGGQETQYF. The CDR3 nucleotides read TGCAGCGTTGGAGGGGGGCAAGAGACCCAGTACTTC. Full variable domain (outside the CDR3, taken from reference TRBV29-1 and TRBJ2-5): SAVISQKPSRDICQRGTSLTIQCQVDSQVTMMFWYRQQPGQSLTLIATANQGSEATYESGFVIDKFPISRPNLTFSTLTVSNMSPEDSSIYLCSVGGGQETQYFGPGTRLLVL.

The rearrangement links TRBV5-1 to TRBJ2-5; unclear D gene. The CDR3 covers 13 residues. Trimming cost V 6 bases and J 4 bases, with 13 bases left between them. Germline-derived CDR1 and CDR2 are SGHRS and YFSETQ. The CDR3 DNA is TGCGCCAGCACTGTAGAATCGGGAGAGACCCAGTACTTC. Protein product: CASTVESGETQYF.

Comments on this clonotype: A far larger clone is one nucleotide away, so this likely arose from a read error. The chain carries TRBV5-1 and TRBJ2-5, with a tentative D call TRBD2 (6 bases). The CDR3 covers 13 residues. Germline V gives CDR1 SGHRS, CDR2 YFSETQ. The chain's CDR3 is CAGSSEEGETQYF. CDR3 coding DNA: TGCGCCGGCAGCTCCGAGGAGGGAGAGACCCAGTACTTC.

The rearrangement links TRBV4-2 to TRBJ2-6; no clear D. The CDR3 totals 18 residues. V gave up 1 base and J gave up 0 bases, with 13 bases separating them. Germline lookup yields CDR1 LGHNA and CDR2 YNFKEQ. The CDR3 DNA sequence: TGTGCCAGCAGCCAAGGGACCCACATCGCCTCTGGGGCCAACGTCCTGACTTTC. Translation gives CASSQGTHIASGANVLTF.

This clonotype was observed a single time. The chain recombines TRBV7-8 with TRBJ2-5, with 15 bases lining up with TRBD2. The CDR3 runs 18 residues. Trimming at V came to 5 bases and at J to 4 bases, leaving 11 bases not matched to a gene. Germline V lookup: CDR1 SGHVS, CDR2 FQNEAQ. In DNA form, the CDR3 reads TGTGCCAGCAGCCAGAGGACTAGCGGGAGGGTGAGGGTAGAGACCCAGTACTTC. Protein: CASSQRTSGRVRVETQYF.

J is TRBJ1-4 and V is TRBV7-6, with a possible D match to TRBD1 (6 bases). Germline CDR1 reads SGHVS; CDR2 reads FNYEAQ. V was cut by 6 bases and J by 3 bases, with 17 bases left in between. The CDR3 totals 16 residues. DNA of the CDR3: TGTGCCAGCAGTCCGCGCGTGGGGGCCCCTAATGAAAAACTGTTTTTT. Translated: CASSPRVGAPNEKLFF.

The sample holds a few counts of this clonotype. The chain couples TRBV7-2 to TRBJ1-1, with D perhaps matching TRBD1 (5 bases). CDR3 length equals 16 residues. The germline V and J ends were trimmed by 7 bases and 1 base, with 19 bases remaining between them. Germline values: CDR1 SGHTA, CDR2 FQGNSA. DNA of the CDR3: TGTGCCAGCACCACACCGGAGTCAGGGTGGAACACTGAAGCTTTCTTT. This codes for CASTTPESGWNTEAFF.

This clonotype was observed a handful of times. The chain couples TRBV12-3 or TRBV12-4 to TRBJ1-1; no firm D call. The CDR3 is made up of 14 amino acids. The germline V and J ends were trimmed by 1 base and 6 bases, with 12 bases remaining between them. The CDR3: CASSLVVGLAEAFF. In DNA form, the CDR3 reads TGTGCCAGCAGTTTAGTGGTCGGCCTCGCTGAAGCTTTCTTT.

The chain employs TRBV29-1 and TRBJ1-2; 7 bases fit TRBD1. The germline CDR1 and CDR2 sequences are SQVTM and ANQGSEA. This CDR3 has 13 residues. J gave up 8 bases and V 4 bases, and 10 bases lay outside the gene matches. The CDR3 region is CSVASGRGLGYTF. CDR3 DNA sequence: TGCAGCGTTGCGTCGGGCAGGGGGTTAGGCTACACCTTC.

On this clonotype: One base away lies a much larger clone, so this may be a sequencing read error. V gene TRBV13 combines with J gene TRBJ2-5; D is undetermined. Germline V gives CDR1 PRHDT, CDR2 FYEKMQ (reference sequence). The CDR3 has 10 amino acids. The CDR3 reads CASRTETQSF. As DNA, the CDR3 is TGTGCCAGCAGGACGGAGACCCAGTCCTTC.

The chain combines TRBV15 with TRBJ1-2, with 8 bases matching TRBD1. V shed 0 bases, J shed 8 bases, and the junction held 8 bases outside the gene matches. Germline values: CDR1 LNHNV, CDR2 YYDKDF (reference sequence). The CDR3 has 15 amino acids. CDR3 nucleotide sequence: TGTGCCACCAGCAGAGACCCCGGACAGGGATCGGGCTACACCTTC. Translation gives CATSRDPGQGSGYTF.

This clonotype came up many times. The J gene is TRBJ1-1, the V gene TRBV7-3; 8 nucleotides agree with TRBD1. The CDR3 loop spans 14 amino acids. Germline V gene lookup returns CDR1 SGHTA and CDR2 FQGTGA. V shed 5 bases, J shed 6 bases, and the junction held 8 bases outside the gene matches. CDR3 sequence reads: CASSQDRGRAEAFF. CDR3 bases: TGTGCCAGCAGCCAAGACAGGGGCCGAGCTGAAGCTTTCTTT.

This clonotype occurred a few times. The chain carries TRBV9 and TRBJ2-7; 8 nucleotides line up with TRBD2. CDR3 size: 16 residues. Germline V gene lookup returns CDR1 SGDLS and CDR2 YYNGEE. The V gene end was trimmed by 2 bases and the J gene end by 4 bases; junction bases not matched to a gene: 11. CDR3 sequence reads: CASSVGTTSGLYEQYF. The CDR3 DNA reads as TGTGCCAGCAGCGTGGGAACAACTAGCGGCCTATACGAGCAGTACTTC.

The chain is built from TRBV20-1 and TRBJ2-7, with TRBD2 matching 9 bases. The CDR3 consists of 13 residues. Per germline, CDR1 DFQATT and CDR2 SNEGSKA (reference sequence). V lost 3 bases and J lost 6; bases outside the gene matches: 6. The DNA for the CDR3 is TGCAGTGCTAGTTCTAGCGGGATGCGCGAGCAGTACTTC. This sequence encodes CSASSSGMREQYF.

The table lists this clonotype with a few counts. The V gene is TRBV6-5, the J gene TRBJ1-5; D gene uncertain. Germline V CDR1 and CDR2: MNHEY, SVGAGI. The length of the CDR3 is 14 residues. V was clipped by 5 bases and J by 5 bases, with 13 bases between them. CDR3 residues: CASSGRLAYQPQHF. DNA for the CDR3: TGTGCCAGCAGTGGCCGCCTCGCCTATCAGCCCCAGCATTTT.

In its sample, this clonotype was seen many times. This chain connects TRBV12-3 or TRBV12-4 to TRBJ1-2; D call uncertain. The CDR3 loop spans 12 amino acids. Between the trimmed V and J ends, which lost 7 bases and 3 bases, there was a span of 9 bases. The CDR3 loop is CASMRGDYGYTF. The CDR3 DNA reads TGTGCCAGCATGCGGGGTGACTATGGCTACACCTTC.

A word on this clonotype: This clone may be a read error of a much larger clone one base away. The gene calls are TRBV7-9 and TRBJ2-7, with 12 bases identical to TRBD2. Germline V gene data show CDR1 as SEHNR and CDR2 as FQNEAQ (reference sequence). This CDR3 has 15 residues. The CDR3 DNA reads as TGCGCCAGCAGCCGAGGACTAGCGGGACGGGACGAGCAGTACTTC. As protein: CASSRGLAGRDEQYF.

The sample holds a few counts of this clonotype. This chain joins TRBV12-3 or TRBV12-4 and TRBJ1-1; unclear D gene. The V gene lost 3 bases and the J gene lost 0 bases, with 11 bases spanning the gap. This CDR3 spans 15 amino acids. As DNA, the CDR3 is TGTGCCAGCAGTTTTAAGGCGGGAATGAACACTGAAGCTTTCTTT. Amino acids: CASSFKAGMNTEAFF.

The chain uses TRBV6-5 and TRBJ2-7; no clear D gene. V gave up 0 bases and J gave up 5 bases, with 11 bases separating them. The CDR3 runs to 14 residues. Germline CDR1 MNHEY, CDR2 SVGAGI. As DNA, the CDR3 is TGTGCCAGCAGTTACTCGATTATTTCGCACGAGCAGTACTTC. Protein product: CASSYSIISHEQYF.

V is TRBV5-1 and J is TRBJ1-1; weak D call: TRBD1 (5 bases). The CDR3 covers 19 residues. Germline V gives CDR1 SGHRS, CDR2 YFSETQ. The germline V and J ends were trimmed by 4 bases and 5 bases, with 30 bases remaining between them. The CDR3 region is CASSGTSGDYTPSGTEAFF. The DNA of the CDR3 is TGCGCCAGCAGCGGGACTAGCGGGGATTATACCCCGAGTGGAACTGAAGCTTTCTTT.

This clonotype has a handful of counts. V and J are TRBV7-9 and TRBJ1-2; D possibly corresponds to TRBD1 (6 bases). CDR1 is SEHNR, CDR2 FQNEAQ, per germline (reference sequence). V was clipped by 0 bases and J by 6 bases, with 14 bases between them. CDR3 length equals 15 residues. CDR3 loop: CASSLAARGPDGYTF. CDR3 nucleotides: TGTGCCAGCAGCTTAGCGGCCAGGGGACCGGATGGCTACACCTTC.

This sequence joins TRBV12-3 or TRBV12-4 and TRBJ1-6; no definite D call. V dropped 3 bases and J dropped 10 bases, with 13 bases sitting between them. This CDR3 comprises 14 residues. The CDR3 loop reads CASSLVRGRSPLHF. The DNA of the CDR3 is TGTGCCAGCAGTTTGGTGCGCGGGAGGTCACCCCTCCACTTT.

The chain joins TRBV10-3 to TRBJ2-7; a weak D match, TRBD2 (6 bases). Germline V gene sequence: CDR1 ENHRY, CDR2 SYGVKD. The CDR3 loop spans 14 amino acids. Trimming left V 5 bases short and J 4 bases short, with 15 bases between. The CDR3 sequence is CAISPRQEGYEQYF. In DNA form, the CDR3 reads TGTGCCATCAGTCCGCGGCAGGAGGGTTACGAGCAGTACTTC.

This clonotype has a handful of counts. This chain joins TRBV4-3 and TRBJ2-7, with 7 bases identical to TRBD1. The J segment lost 1 base and the V segment lost 0 bases, leaving 3 bases of the junction unmatched. Germline V gene lookup returns CDR1 LGHNA and CDR2 YSLEER. The CDR3 has 15 residues. DNA of the CDR3: TGCGCCAGCAGCCAAGAATCCAGGGGGTCCTACGAGCAGTACTTC. This codes for CASSQESRGSYEQYF.

CDR3 region: CASSPSGLAGGRYEQYF. For the CDR3, the DNA is TGTGCCAGCAGTCCCTCCGGGCTAGCGGGGGGGAGGTACGAGCAGTACTTC. V and J are TRBV28 and TRBJ2-7; 12 bases fit TRBD2. There are 17 residues in the CDR3. Germline assignment: CDR1 MDHEN and CDR2 SYDVKM. Trimming took 5 bases from V and 4 from J; bases not matched to a gene: 12.

This clonotype was seen ten or more times. V is TRBV7-2 and J is TRBJ1-1; D gene ambiguous. The CDR3 runs to 15 residues. CDR1 is SGHTA and CDR2 is FQGNSA in the germline V gene. V was trimmed by 1 base and J by 4 bases, leaving 13 bases between them. The DNA for the CDR3 is TGTGCCAGCAGCTTAGAGAGAGGGTGGGTCACTGAAGCTTTCTTT. It translates to CASSLERGWVTEAFF.

In its sample, this clonotype was seen many times. The rearrangement uses TRBV9 and TRBJ1-1; D gene unclear. Germline V gives CDR1 SGDLS, CDR2 YYNGEE. V lost 1 base to trimming and J lost 3 bases, with 4 bases between them. The CDR3 length is 12 residues. The CDR3 region is CASSVQYTEAFF. The CDR3 nucleotides read TGTGCCAGCAGCGTACAGTACACTGAAGCTTTCTTT. The entire variable domain, with the rest obtained from reference TRBV9 and TRBJ1-1, is as follows: DSGVTQTPKHLITATGQRVTLRCSPRSGDLSVYWYQQSLDQGLQFLIQYYNGEERAKGNILERFSAQQFPDLHSELNLSSLELGDSALYFCASSVQYTEAFFGQGTRLTVV.

The chain links TRBV5-5 to TRBJ2-7, with D tentatively TRBD2 (5 bases). The CDR3 has 11 residues. The germline V gene encodes CDR1 SGHKS and CDR2 YYEKEE (reference sequence). The ends were cut back, 5 bases at V and 9 bases at J, with 12 bases in the middle. The DNA of the CDR3 is TGTGCCAGCAGGGCGAGCGGTCGGCAGTACTTC. Residues: CASRASGRQYF.

This clonotype was detected only a few times. The gene calls are TRBV20-1 and TRBJ1-1; perhaps TRBD1 as D (5 bases). The CDR3 sequence is 14 residues long. Germline V lookup: CDR1 DFQATT, CDR2 SNEGSKA (reference sequence). The germline V and J ends were trimmed by 6 bases and 4 bases, with 18 bases remaining between them. The CDR3 loop is CSATDSFGLTEAFF. The CDR3 DNA sequence: TGCAGTGCGACCGACAGTTTCGGGCTCACTGAAGCTTTCTTT.

This clonotype was recorded a few times. The chain links TRBV9 to TRBJ1-4; 8 nucleotides line up with TRBD1. CDR3 length: 17 amino acids. The J segment lost 3 bases and the V segment lost 0 bases, leaving 7 bases of the junction unmatched. The germline CDR1 and CDR2 sequences are SGDLS and YYNGEE. The chain's CDR3 is CASSVGSGGKANEKLFF. In DNA form, the CDR3 reads TGTGCCAGCAGCGTAGGATCAGGGGGCAAAGCTAATGAAAAACTGTTTTTT.

The chain combines TRBV27 with TRBJ1-5; D remains unclear. Germline V gene data show CDR1 as MNHEY and CDR2 as SMNVEV (reference sequence). This CDR3 contains 14 residues. With 8 bases removed from V and 5 bases from J, the gap between germline ends came to 16 bases. As DNA, the CDR3 is TGTGCCAGCGCTCCTTTCGCTCGGGATCAGCCCCAGCATTTT. Amino acids: CASAPFARDQPQHF.

This clonotype occurred many times. The V call is TRBV12-3 or TRBV12-4, the J call TRBJ2-5, with 12 bases matching TRBD2. This CDR3 is built from 16 residues. Trimming removed 6 bases from V and 5 bases from J; junction bases left unmatched: 10. CDR3 amino acids: CASSTWTSGDRETQYF. CDR3 DNA: TGTGCCAGCAGCACTTGGACTAGCGGGGATAGGGAGACCCAGTACTTC.